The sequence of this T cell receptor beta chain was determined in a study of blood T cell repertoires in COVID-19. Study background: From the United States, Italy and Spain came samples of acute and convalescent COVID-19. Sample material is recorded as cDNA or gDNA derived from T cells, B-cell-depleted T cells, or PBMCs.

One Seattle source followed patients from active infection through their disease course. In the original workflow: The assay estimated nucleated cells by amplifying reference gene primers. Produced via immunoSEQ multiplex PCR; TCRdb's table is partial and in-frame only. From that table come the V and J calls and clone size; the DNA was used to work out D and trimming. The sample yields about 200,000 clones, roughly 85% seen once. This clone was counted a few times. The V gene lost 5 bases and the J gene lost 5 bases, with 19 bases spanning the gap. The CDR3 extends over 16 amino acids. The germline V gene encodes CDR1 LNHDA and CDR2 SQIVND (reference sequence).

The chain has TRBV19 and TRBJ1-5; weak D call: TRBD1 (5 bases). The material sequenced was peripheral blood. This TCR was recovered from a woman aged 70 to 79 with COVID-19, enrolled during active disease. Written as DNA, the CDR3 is TGTGCCAGTAGTTCCCCTCGACAGCCCGGCGATCAGCCCCAGCATTTT. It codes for CASSSPRQPGDQPQHF.